Listed below are T cell receptor beta chains from one sample, sequenced in a study of siplizumab effects on memory and regulatory T cells. Assay: immunoSEQ multiplex PCR; the TCRdb copy retains only in-frame clones and omits some. The sample shows some 63,000 clones, about 96% of them seen only once. The sequencing sample was made of naive CD8+ T cells sorted from blood. The receptors derive from a human donor in good health. Each CDR3 is given with its conserved first and last residue. D genes are given only for firm matches. Clone size appears in some rows only: once, few, many, or a class for an expanded clone.

j_call d_call v_call clone_size cdr3_nt cdr3_aa
TRBJ1-2 TRBD1 TRBV7-6 . TGTGCCAGCAGCTTACTTGGGACAGGGGGAGACTATGGCTACACCTTC CASSLLGTGGDYGYTF
TRBJ2-3 . TRBV27 . TGTGCCAGCAGTTCCCCCGGGGAAACAGATACGCAGTATTTT CASSSPGETDTQYF
TRBJ2-1 . TRBV21-1 . TGTGCCAGCAGCAAAGTGAAACCTACCTCCTCCTACAATGAGCAGTTCTTC CASSKVKPTSSYNEQFF
TRBJ2-1 . TRBV9 . TGTGCCAGCAGCGTAGCTGTACGGTCCTACAATGAGCAGTTCTTC CASSVAVRSYNEQFF
TRBJ2-3 TRBD2 TRBV11-2 . TGTGCCAGCAGCAAAGAGACCGGGACTAGCGTCACAGATACGCAGTATTTT CASSKETGTSVTDTQYF
TRBJ1-5 . TRBV2 . TGTGCCAGTAGGGGAACGTCAGTCACTCAGCCCCAGCATTTT CASRGTSVTQPQHF
TRBJ1-2 . TRBV7-2 . TGTGCCAGCAGCTTAGGGCGGGACGGGGACTATGGCTACACCTTC CASSLGRDGDYGYTF
TRBJ2-3 . TRBV27 . TGTGCCAGCAGTGCGCTCAGCACAGATACGCAGTATTTT CASSALSTDTQYF
TRBJ2-7 . TRBV29-1 . TGCAGCGTTGGCTGGGGTCAGGTCTACGAGCAGTACTTC CSVGWGQVYEQYF
TRBJ1-2 TRBD1 TRBV6-6 . TGTGCCGCAATGACAGGGGAGTACTATGGCTACACCTTC CAAMTGEYYGYTF
TRBJ2-3 . TRBV9 once TGTGCCAGCAGCGTAGGTGGGGGGAGATTTGGGGCAGATACGCAGTATTTT CASSVGGGRFGADTQYF
TRBJ1-1 . TRBV6-1 . TGTGCCAGCAGTGAATGGGCATTAGATGGAACTGAAGCTTTCTTT CASSEWALDGTEAFF
TRBJ2-1 . TRBV5-6 . TGTGCCAGCAGCTTTGCAAATGAGCAGTTCTTC CASSFANEQFF
TRBJ1-6 TRBD1 TRBV5-1 once TGCGCCAGCAGCACAGGGGCTGTAAACTCCTATAATTCACCCCTCCACTTT CASSTGAVNSYNSPLHF
TRBJ2-3 . TRBV7-9 once TGTGCCAGCAGCGGAACAGGGAGGGCCGACACAGATACGCAGTATTTT CASSGTGRADTDTQYF
TRBJ1-3 . TRBV10-3 . TGTGCCATCAGTGAGGCGTTAGCCTCTGGAAACACCATATATTTT CAISEALASGNTIYF
TRBJ1-6 TRBD1 TRBV25-1 . TGTGCCAGCAGTGCCACCGGGACAGGGCCCCTCCTCCTCCACTTT CASSATGTGPLLLHF
TRBJ2-7 . TRBV6-6 . TGTGCCAGCAGCCATGAGACAGACCGTCCATACGAGCAGTACTTC CASSHETDRPYEQYF
TRBJ2-7 TRBD1 TRBV19 . TGTGCCAGTAGTAGACAGGGGGCGGGGGAGCAGTACTTC CASSRQGAGEQYF
TRBJ1-1 TRBD1 TRBV2 once TGTGCCAGCAGGGACAGGTATCTCAGGAACACTGAAGCTTTCTTT CASRDRYLRNTEAFF
TRBJ2-5 TRBD2 TRBV28 . TGTGCCAGCAGTCTCGGACTAGCGGATCCATCCCAAGAGACCCAGTACTTC CASSLGLADPSQETQYF
TRBJ2-7 . TRBV7-3 . TGTGCCAGCAGCCAGGGGATATCCTACGAGCAGTACTTC CASSQGISYEQYF
TRBJ1-1 . TRBV19 . TGTGCCAGTAGTATAGGGTCCGTGAACACTGAAGCTTTCTTT CASSIGSVNTEAFF
TRBJ2-5 TRBD2 TRBV27 once TGTGCCGGCAGTTTATCGGGACTAGCGGGGAGGGAGACCCAGTACTTC CAGSLSGLAGRETQYF
TRBJ2-5 TRBD2 TRBV9 . TGTGCCAGCAGCGTAGGGACTAGCGGGGGAGAGACCCAGTACTTC CASSVGTSGGETQYF
TRBJ1-1 . TRBV19 . TGTGCCAGTAGTTTAACAGGTGAAGCTTTCTTT CASSLTGEAFF
TRBJ2-7 . TRBV5-6 . TGTGCCAGCAGTCCCCTACCGCAGGTCTCCTACGAGCAGTACTTC CASSPLPQVSYEQYF
TRBJ2-2 TRBD2 TRBV11-2 . TGTGCCAGCAGCTTAGCGCTCAGCGGGGGGGCCACCGGGGAGCTGTTTTTT CASSLALSGGATGELFF
TRBJ1-1 . TRBV13 . TGTGCCAGCAGCTTACGGGGTTACGACACTGAAGCTTTCTTT CASSLRGYDTEAFF